This T cell receptor (beta chain) was captured in a study of cytomegalovirus exposure and HLA in healthy donors. Study conclusions and caveats: The tendency of first-cohort TCR clusters to co-occur in the 120 or so validation repertoires was identified by a subsequent analysis. Cytomegalovirus-associated status was assigned to some 180 TCR beta chains. Usually a TCR sequence was rare, but some public TCRs were found in many donors.

As concerns this clone: Its target is unknown.

Method: immunoSEQ multiplex PCR; TCRdb's copy keeps in-frame clones and lacks some. The sample includes 250,000 to 300,000 clones, around 86% of them seen just once. The CDR3 has 16 residues. CDR1 is SGHRS, CDR2 YFSETQ, per germline. V gave up 3 bases and J gave up 3 bases; unmatched junction bases: 9. The receptor was derived from a woman under 30 in good health and CMV-seronegative. Sequenced sample: PBMCs. J is TRBJ2-3 and V is TRBV5-1; 8 nucleotides match TRBD1. CDR3 region: CASSSPRDRITDTQYF. The CDR3 nucleotides are TGCGCCAGCAGCTCTCCCCGGGACAGGATTACAGATACGCAGTATTTT.